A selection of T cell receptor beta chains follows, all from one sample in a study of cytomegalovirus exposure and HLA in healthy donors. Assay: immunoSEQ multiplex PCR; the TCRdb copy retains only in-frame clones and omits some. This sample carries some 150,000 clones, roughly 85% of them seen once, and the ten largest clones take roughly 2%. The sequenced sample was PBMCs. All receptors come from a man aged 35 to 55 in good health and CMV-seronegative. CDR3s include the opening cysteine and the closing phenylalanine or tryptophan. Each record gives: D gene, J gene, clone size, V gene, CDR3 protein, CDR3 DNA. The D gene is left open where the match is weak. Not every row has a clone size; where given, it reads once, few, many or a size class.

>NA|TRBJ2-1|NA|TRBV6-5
CASSPSTGVGNEQFF
TGTGCCAGCAGTCCTTCTACGGGAGTAGGGAATGAGCAGTTCTTC
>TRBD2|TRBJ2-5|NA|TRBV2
CASSGRTSGGETQYF
TGTGCCAGCAGTGGGAGGACTAGCGGCGGGGAGACCCAGTACTTC
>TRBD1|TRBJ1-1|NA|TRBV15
CATSRSDRGQVEAFF
TGTGCCACCAGCAGGTCGGACAGGGGGCAGGTTGAAGCTTTCTTT
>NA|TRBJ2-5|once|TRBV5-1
CASRSGTHQETQYF
TGCGCCAGCAGGTCCGGGACTCATCAAGAGACCCAGTACTTC
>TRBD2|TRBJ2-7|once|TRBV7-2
CASSLIGTSGSSYEQYF
TGTGCCAGCAGCTTAATCGGGACTAGCGGGAGTTCCTACGAGCAGTACTTC
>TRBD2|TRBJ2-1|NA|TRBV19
CASSGLAKNEQFF
TGTGCCAGTAGTGGACTAGCTAAGAATGAGCAGTTCTTC
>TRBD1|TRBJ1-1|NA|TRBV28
CASRKTGGNTEAFF
TGTGCCAGCAGAAAAACAGGGGGGAACACTGAAGCTTTCTTT
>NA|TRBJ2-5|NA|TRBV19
CASSKRNSEETQYF
TGTGCCAGTAGTAAGCGGAACAGCGAAGAGACCCAGTACTTC
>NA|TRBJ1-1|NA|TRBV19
CASSPDRTTEAFF
TGTGCCAGTAGTCCAGACAGGACCACTGAAGCTTTCTTT
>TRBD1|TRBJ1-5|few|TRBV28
CASSLSGQARYQPQHF
TGTGCCAGCAGTTTATCGGGACAGGCTCGTTATCAGCCCCAGCATTTT
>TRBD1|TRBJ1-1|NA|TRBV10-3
CAISVGDSEAFF
TGTGCCATCAGTGTGGGGGACAGCGAAGCTTTCTTT
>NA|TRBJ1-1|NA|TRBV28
CASLSGGPEAFF
TGTGCCAGCCTGAGCGGAGGTCCTGAAGCTTTCTTT
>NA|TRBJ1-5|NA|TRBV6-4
CASSFKDLFAGQQPQHF
TGTGCCAGCAGTTTTAAGGACCTATTCGCGGGCCAGCAGCCCCAGCATTTT
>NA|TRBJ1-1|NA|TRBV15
CATRISHGNTEAFF
TGTGCCACCAGGATATCTCACGGGAACACTGAAGCTTTCTTT
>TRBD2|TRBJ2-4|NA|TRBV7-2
CASSLGLAGPKNIQYF
TGTGCCAGCAGCTTAGGACTAGCGGGGCCCAAAAACATTCAGTACTTC
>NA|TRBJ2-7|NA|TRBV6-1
CASSEAGVGSYEQYF
TGTGCCAGCAGTGAAGCGGGAGTCGGCTCCTACGAGCAGTACTTC
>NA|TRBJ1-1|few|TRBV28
CASSFTGNTEAFF
TGTGCCAGCAGTTTTACAGGGAACACTGAAGCTTTCTTT
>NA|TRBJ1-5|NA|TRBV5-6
CATSTHGERGNQPQHF
TGTGCCACCTCAACTCACGGGGAAAGAGGCAATCAGCCCCAGCATTTT
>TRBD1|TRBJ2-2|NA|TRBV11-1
CASSPKLRGLTGELFF
TGTGCCAGCAGCCCTAAACTCAGGGGGCTGACCGGGGAGCTGTTTTTT
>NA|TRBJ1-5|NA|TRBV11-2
CASSLDTSSNQPQHF
TGTGCCAGCAGCTTAGATACCAGTAGCAATCAGCCCCAGCATTTT
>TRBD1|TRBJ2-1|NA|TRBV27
CASSGTGYNEQFF
TGTGCCAGCAGTGGGACAGGCTACAATGAGCAGTTCTTC
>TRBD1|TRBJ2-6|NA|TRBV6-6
CASSTGGSGANGLTF
TGTGCCAGCAGTACAGGGGGCTCTGGGGCCAACGGCCTGACTTTC
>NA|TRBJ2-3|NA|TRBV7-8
CASRPLASTDTQYF
TGTGCCAGCAGGCCCCTAGCGAGTACAGATACGCAGTATTTT
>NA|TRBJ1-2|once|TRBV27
CASSLSAGFGGYTF
TGTGCCAGCAGTTTATCAGCCGGATTCGGGGGCTACACCTTC
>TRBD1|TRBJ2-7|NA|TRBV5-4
CASSLGQGSYEQYF
TGTGCCAGCAGCCTCGGACAGGGCTCCTACGAGCAGTACTTC
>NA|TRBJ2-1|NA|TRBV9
CASSSRLENEQFF
TGTGCCAGCAGCTCCCGACTGGAAAATGAGCAGTTCTTC
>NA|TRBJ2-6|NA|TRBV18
CASSLDSHLSGANVLTF
TGTGCCAGCTCACTGGACAGCCACCTCTCTGGGGCCAACGTCCTGACTTTC
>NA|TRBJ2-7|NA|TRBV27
CASSLTGGNYEQYF
TGTGCCAGCAGTTTAACAGGTGGGAACTACGAGCAGTACTTC
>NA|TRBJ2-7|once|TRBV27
CASSRDRGSYEQYF
TGTGCCAGCAGCAGAGATCGGGGTTCCTACGAGCAGTACTTC